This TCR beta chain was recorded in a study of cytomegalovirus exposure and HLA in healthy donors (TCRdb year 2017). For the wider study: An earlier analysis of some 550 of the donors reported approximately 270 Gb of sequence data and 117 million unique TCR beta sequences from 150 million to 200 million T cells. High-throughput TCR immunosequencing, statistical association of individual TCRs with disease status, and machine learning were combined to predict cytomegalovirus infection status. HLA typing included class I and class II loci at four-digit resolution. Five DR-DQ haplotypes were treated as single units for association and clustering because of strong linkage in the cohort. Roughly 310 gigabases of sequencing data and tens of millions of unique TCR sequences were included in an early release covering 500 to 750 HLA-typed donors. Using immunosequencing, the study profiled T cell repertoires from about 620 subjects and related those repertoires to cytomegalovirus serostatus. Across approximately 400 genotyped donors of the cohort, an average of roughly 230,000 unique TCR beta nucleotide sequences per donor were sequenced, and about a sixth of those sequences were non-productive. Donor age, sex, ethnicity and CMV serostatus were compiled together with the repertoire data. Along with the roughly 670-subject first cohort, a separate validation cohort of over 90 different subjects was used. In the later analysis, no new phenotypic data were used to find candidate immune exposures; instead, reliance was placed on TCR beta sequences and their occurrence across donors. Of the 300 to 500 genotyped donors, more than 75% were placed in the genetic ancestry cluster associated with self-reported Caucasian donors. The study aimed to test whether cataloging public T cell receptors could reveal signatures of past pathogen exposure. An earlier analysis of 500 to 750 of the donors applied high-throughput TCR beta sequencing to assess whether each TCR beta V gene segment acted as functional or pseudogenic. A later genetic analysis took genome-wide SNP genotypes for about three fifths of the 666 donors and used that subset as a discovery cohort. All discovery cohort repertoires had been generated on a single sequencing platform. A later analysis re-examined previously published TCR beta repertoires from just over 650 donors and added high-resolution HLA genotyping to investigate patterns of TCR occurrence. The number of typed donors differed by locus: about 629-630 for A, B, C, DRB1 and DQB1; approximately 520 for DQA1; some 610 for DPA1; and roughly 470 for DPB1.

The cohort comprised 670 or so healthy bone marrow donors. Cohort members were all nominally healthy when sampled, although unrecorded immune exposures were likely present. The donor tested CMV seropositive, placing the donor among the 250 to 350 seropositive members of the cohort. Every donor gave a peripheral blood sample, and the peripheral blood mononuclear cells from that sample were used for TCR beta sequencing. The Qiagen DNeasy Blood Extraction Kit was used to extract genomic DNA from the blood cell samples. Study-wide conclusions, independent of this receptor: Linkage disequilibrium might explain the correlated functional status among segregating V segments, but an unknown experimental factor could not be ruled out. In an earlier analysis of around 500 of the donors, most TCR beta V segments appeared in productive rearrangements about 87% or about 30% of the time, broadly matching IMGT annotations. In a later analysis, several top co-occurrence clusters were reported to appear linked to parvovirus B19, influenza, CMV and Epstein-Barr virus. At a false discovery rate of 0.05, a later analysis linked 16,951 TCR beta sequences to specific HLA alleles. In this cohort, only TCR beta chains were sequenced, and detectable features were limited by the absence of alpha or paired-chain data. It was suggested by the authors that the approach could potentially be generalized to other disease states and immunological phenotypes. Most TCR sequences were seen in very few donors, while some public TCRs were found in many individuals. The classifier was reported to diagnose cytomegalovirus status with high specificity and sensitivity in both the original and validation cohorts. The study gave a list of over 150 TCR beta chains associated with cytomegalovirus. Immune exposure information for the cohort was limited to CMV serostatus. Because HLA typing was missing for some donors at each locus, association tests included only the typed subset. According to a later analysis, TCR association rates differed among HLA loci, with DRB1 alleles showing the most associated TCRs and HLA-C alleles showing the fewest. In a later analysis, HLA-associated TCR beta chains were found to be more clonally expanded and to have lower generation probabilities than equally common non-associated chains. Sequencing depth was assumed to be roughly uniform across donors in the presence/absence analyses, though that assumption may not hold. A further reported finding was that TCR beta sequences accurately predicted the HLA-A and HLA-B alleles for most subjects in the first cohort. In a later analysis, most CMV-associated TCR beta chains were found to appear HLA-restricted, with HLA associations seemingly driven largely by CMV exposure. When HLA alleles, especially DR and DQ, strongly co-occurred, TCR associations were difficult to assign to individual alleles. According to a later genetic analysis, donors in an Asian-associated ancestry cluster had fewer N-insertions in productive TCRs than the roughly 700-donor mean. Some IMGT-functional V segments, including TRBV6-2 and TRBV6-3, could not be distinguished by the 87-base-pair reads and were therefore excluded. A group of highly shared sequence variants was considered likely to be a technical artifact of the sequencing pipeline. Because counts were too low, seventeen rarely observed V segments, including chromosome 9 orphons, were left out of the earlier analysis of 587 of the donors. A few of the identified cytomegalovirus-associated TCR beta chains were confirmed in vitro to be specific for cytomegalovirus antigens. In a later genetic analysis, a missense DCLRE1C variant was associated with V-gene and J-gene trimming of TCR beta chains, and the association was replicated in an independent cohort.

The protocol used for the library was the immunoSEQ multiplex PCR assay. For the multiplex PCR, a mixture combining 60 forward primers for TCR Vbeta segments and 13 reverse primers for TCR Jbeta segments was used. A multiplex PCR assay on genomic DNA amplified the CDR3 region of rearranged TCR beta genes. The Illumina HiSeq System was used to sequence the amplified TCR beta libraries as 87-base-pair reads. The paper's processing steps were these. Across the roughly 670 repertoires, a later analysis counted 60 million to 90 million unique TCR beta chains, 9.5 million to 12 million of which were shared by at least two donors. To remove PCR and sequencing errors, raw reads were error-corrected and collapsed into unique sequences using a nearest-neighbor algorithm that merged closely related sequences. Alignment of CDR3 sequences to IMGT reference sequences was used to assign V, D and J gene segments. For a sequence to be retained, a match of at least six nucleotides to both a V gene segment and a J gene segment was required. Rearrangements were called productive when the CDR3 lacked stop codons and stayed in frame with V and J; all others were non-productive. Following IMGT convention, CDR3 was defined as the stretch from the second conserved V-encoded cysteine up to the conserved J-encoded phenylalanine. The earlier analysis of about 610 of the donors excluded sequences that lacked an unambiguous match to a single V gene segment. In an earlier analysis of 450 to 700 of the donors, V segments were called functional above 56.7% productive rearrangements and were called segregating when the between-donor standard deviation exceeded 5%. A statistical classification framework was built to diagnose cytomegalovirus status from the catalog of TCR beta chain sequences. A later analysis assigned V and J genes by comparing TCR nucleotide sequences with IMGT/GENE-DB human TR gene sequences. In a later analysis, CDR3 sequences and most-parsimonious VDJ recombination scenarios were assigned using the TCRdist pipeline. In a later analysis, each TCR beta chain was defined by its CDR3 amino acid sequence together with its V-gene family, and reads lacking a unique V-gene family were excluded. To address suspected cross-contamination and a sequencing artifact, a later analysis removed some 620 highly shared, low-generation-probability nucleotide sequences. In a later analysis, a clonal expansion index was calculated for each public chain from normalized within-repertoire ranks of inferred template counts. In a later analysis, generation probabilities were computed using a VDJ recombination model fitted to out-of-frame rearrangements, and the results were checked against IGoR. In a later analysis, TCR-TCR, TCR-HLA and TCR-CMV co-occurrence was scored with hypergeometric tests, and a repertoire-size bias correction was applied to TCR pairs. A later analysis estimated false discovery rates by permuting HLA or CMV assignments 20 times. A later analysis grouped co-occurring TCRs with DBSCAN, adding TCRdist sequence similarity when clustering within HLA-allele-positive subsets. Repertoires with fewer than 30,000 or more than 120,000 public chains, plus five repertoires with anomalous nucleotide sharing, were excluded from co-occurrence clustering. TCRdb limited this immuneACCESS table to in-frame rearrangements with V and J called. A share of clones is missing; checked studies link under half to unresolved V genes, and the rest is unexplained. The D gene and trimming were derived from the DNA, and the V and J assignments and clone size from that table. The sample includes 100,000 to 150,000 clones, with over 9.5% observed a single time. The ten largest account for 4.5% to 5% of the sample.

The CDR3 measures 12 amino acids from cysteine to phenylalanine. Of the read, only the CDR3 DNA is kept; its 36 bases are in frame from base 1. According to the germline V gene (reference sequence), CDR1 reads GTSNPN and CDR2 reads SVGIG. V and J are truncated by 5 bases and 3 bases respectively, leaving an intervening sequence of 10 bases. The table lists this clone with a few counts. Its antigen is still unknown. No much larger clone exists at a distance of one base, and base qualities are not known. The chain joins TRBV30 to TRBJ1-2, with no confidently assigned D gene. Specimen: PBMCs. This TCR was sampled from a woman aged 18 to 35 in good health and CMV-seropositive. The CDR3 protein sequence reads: CAWGNDYYGYTF. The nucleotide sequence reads TGTGCCTGGGGCAATGATTACTATGGCTACACCTTC.